The 32 T cell receptor beta chains below were found in one sample sequenced in a study of Graves' ophthalmopathy and Graves' hyperthyroidism. The study amplified TCR beta CDR3 regions using RNA transcripts. RT-PCR was first run with HTBI primers, then multiplex PCR in a second round. TCRdb called the multiplex PCR reads again in MiXCR, with one record for every CDR3 protein. The table shows around 470,000 distinct CDR3 sequences, with approximately 15% occurring only once. The sequencing sample was made of blood. Receptor source: a woman aged 25 to 39 with Graves' ophthalmopathy.

The chain has TRBV12-3 or TRBV12-4 and TRBJ1-1, with 11 bases fitting TRBD1. The CDR3 sequence is 16 residues long. V lost 6 bases, J lost 3 bases, and 9 bases stayed unmatched. This CDR3 is CASSPWTGGYDTEAFF. CDR3 nucleotides: TGTGCCAGCAGCCCATGGACAGGGGGCTATGACACTGAAGCTTTCTTT.

This clonotype was seen more than once but under ten times. This rearrangement joins TRBV29-1 to TRBJ1-2; TRBD1 agrees at 7 bases. Losses at the gene ends were 6 bases for V and 1 base for J; bases not matched to a gene: 8. Germline V lookup: CDR1 SQVTM, CDR2 ANQGSEA. There are 14 residues in the CDR3. The CDR3 DNA reads TGCAGCGTCTCCCCTAGACAGGGTAACTATGGCTACACCTTC. This codes for CSVSPRQGNYGYTF.

The table lists this clonotype with many counts. The chain's CDR3 is CASSLAWDRDPAPLHF. CDR3 nucleotide sequence: TGTGCCAGCAGCTTAGCCTGGGACCGAGATCCGGCACCCCTCCACTTT. V gene TRBV7-9 combines with J gene TRBJ1-6; TRBD1 might be the D (5 bases). The CDR3 extends over 16 amino acids. V was clipped by 0 bases and J by 11 bases, with 17 bases between them. CDR1 is SEHNR, CDR2 FQNEAQ, per germline (reference sequence).

This clonotype was observed at least ten times. The V and J genes are TRBV10-3 and TRBJ1-6, with D uncertain. The V end was cut by 0 bases, the J end by 6 bases, with 9 bases between. Germline V gene sequence: CDR1 ENHRY, CDR2 SYGVKD. The CDR3 is 15 residues long. Here the CDR3 DNA reads TGTGCCATCAGTGAGTCGAACGGGTCTAATTCACCCCTCCACTTT. Protein: CAISESNGSNSPLHF.

This clonotype has a count of ten or more. The rearrangement uses TRBV20-1 and TRBJ2-2; 10 bases are shared with TRBD2. The CDR3 contains 14 residues. Germline CDR1 DFQATT, CDR2 SNEGSKA (reference sequence). The V gene end was trimmed by 6 bases and the J gene end by 6 bases; junction bases not matched to a gene: 7. The CDR3 sequence: CSARSGRAPGELFF. The CDR3, as DNA: TGCAGTGCGAGAAGCGGGAGGGCCCCCGGGGAGCTGTTTTTT.

This clonotype was seen many times. This chain uses TRBV12-3 or TRBV12-4 with TRBJ1-5; 7 nucleotides line up with TRBD1. Germline trimming cut 5 bases from V and 3 bases from J; bases unmatched to any gene: 7. The CDR3 is 15 amino acids. The CDR3 DNA reads TGTGCCAGCAGTCGACGACAGGGACCCAATCAGCCCCAGCATTTT. Translating it yields CASSRRQGPNQPQHF.

This clonotype was recorded many times. This sequence joins TRBV28 and TRBJ2-7, with D hard to call. This CDR3 is built from 11 residues. Per germline, CDR1 MDHEN and CDR2 SYDVKM. V dropped 6 bases and J dropped 3 bases, with 6 bases sitting between them. CDR3: CASRDFYEQYF. The CDR3 DNA sequence: TGTGCCAGCAGGGATTTCTACGAGCAGTACTTC. The full variable domain, its missing parts supplied by reference TRBV28 and TRBJ2-7, is DVKVTQSSRYLVKRTGEKVFLECVQDMDHENMFWYRQDPGLGLRLIYFSYDVKMKEKGDIPEGYSVSREKKERFSLILESASTNQTSMYLCASRDFYEQYFGPGTRLTVT.

The V gene is TRBV2, the J gene TRBJ1-2, with D perhaps matching TRBD1 (6 bases). Per the germline V gene, CDR1 is SNHLY and CDR2 is FYNNEI. CDR3 size: 13 residues. V lost 6 bases to trimming and J lost 10 bases, with 18 bases between them. The CDR3 spells CASRETTRDNYTF. As DNA, the CDR3 is TGTGCCAGCAGAGAGACGACGAGGGACAACTACACCTTC.

Ten or more counts support this clonotype. V is TRBV20-1 and J is TRBJ2-5, with 10 bases aligning to TRBD2. After removal of 1 base from V and 1 base from J, the junction contained 6 bases not matched to a gene. There are 16 residues in the CDR3. Germline loops: CDR1 DFQATT, CDR2 SNEGSKA (reference sequence). The CDR3 DNA is TGCAGTGCTAGAGTTAGACTAGCGGGTATCCAAGAGACCCAGTACTTC. Amino acids: CSARVRLAGIQETQYF.

The gene calls are TRBV20-1 and TRBJ1-2, with TRBD1 identical over 8 bases. Losses at the gene ends were 2 bases for V and 5 bases for J; bases not matched to a gene: 10. Germline V gives CDR1 DFQATT, CDR2 SNEGSKA (reference sequence). The CDR3 contains 15 residues. The CDR3 region is CSARLTGQGGYGYTF. CDR3 bases: TGCAGTGCTAGACTTACCGGACAGGGAGGTTATGGCTACACCTTC.

In this sample, this clonotype turned up many times. The chain is built from TRBV4-1 and TRBJ2-7; TRBD2 agrees at 7 bases. CDR1 is MGHRA and CDR2 is YSYEKL in the germline V gene. V dropped 1 base and J dropped 4; count of bases not matched to a gene: 4. This CDR3 region has 14 residues. The CDR3 coding sequence is TGCGCCAGCAGCCAAGTGCGGGAGAGGTACGAGCAGTACTTC. This codes for CASSQVRERYEQYF.

The chain links TRBV27 to TRBJ2-7; D is perhaps TRBD2 (6 bases). V was trimmed by 5 bases and J by 0 bases, leaving 14 bases between them. The CDR3 is made up of 15 amino acids. The germline V gene encodes CDR1 MNHEY and CDR2 SMNVEV (reference sequence). The CDR3 DNA reads as TGTGCCAGCAGTGCGGGACTTGCCAGCTCCTACGAGCAGTACTTC. Its protein is CASSAGLASSYEQYF.

The table lists this clonotype with a few counts. This chain connects TRBV6-1 to TRBJ1-5; the D gene is possibly TRBD1 (5 bases). Germline V CDR1 and CDR2: MNHNS, SASEGT. V was cut by 6 bases and J by 4 bases, with 13 bases left in between. The length of the CDR3 is 14 residues. The CDR3: CASRGPGPNQPQHF. Here the CDR3 DNA reads TGTGCCAGCAGGGGACCGGGACCTAATCAGCCCCAGCATTTT.

The J gene is TRBJ2-2, the V gene TRBV24-1; the match to TRBD1 covers 9 bases. Trimming cost V 1 base and J 1 base; bases outside gene matches: 3. CDR1 and CDR2 from the germline V gene are KGHDR and SFDVKD. The CDR3 length is 17 residues. The CDR3 DNA reads TGTGCCACCAGTGATTTAACAGGGGGCCAGAACACCGGGGAGCTGTTTTTT. As protein: CATSDLTGGQNTGELFF.

This clonotype occurred many times. The J gene is TRBJ1-1, the V gene TRBV11-1; 7 bases fit TRBD1. The CDR3 runs 16 residues. CDR1 SGHAT and CDR2 FQDESV come from the germline V gene (reference sequence). V dropped 5 bases and J dropped 3; count of bases not matched to a gene: 12. The CDR3 region is CASSLRQGREDTEAFF. In nucleotides, the CDR3 is TGTGCCAGCAGCCTAAGACAGGGACGGGAGGACACTGAAGCTTTCTTT.

This clonotype appeared a few times. It may be a read error: a sequence one base away is much more abundant. The chain recombines TRBV12-5 with TRBJ1-1; TRBD1 is a possible D gene (6 bases). CDR1 is LGHNT, CDR2 FRNRAP, per germline. This CDR3 region has 11 residues. The CDR3 here is CASQGLTEACF. CDR3 sequence (DNA): TGTGCTAGCCAGGGGCTGACTGAAGCTTGCTTT.

This clonotype came up many times. The rearrangement links TRBV6-2 or TRBV6-3 to TRBJ1-2; no clear D gene. This CDR3 spans 14 amino acids. The germline CDR1 and CDR2 sequences are MNHEY and SVGEGT. Trimming removed 2 bases at V and 4 bases at J, with 11 bases between. CDR3 sequence: CASSYDPWSYGYTF. For the CDR3, the DNA is TGTGCCAGCAGTTACGACCCTTGGAGCTATGGCTACACCTTC.

This clonotype has a count of ten or more. This chain joins TRBV6-1 and TRBJ2-7, with D tentatively TRBD1 (5 bases). This CDR3 has 14 residues. Germline assignment: CDR1 MNHNS and CDR2 SASEGT. V was clipped by 6 bases and J by 7 bases, with 19 bases between them. CDR3 bases: TGTGCCAGCAGAAGGACAAGGGCCGCGAGGGAGCAGTACTTC. Its translation is CASRRTRAAREQYF.

This clonotype was recorded at least ten times. The gene calls are TRBV6-5 and TRBJ1-2; D unclear. Trimming stripped 4 bases from V and 2 bases from J, with 8 bases between. From germline, CDR1 is MNHEY and CDR2 SVGAGI. This CDR3 is 13 amino acids long. Written as DNA, the CDR3 is TGTGCCAGCAGTTCCGACGAGAACTATGGCTACACCTTC. It specifies CASSSDENYGYTF.

The sample holds many counts of this clonotype. The rearrangement uses TRBV2 and TRBJ1-3; D not certain. This CDR3 is built from 11 residues. Per germline, CDR1 SNHLY and CDR2 FYNNEI. V shed 6 bases and J shed 8 bases, with 8 bases lying between them. CDR3 protein: CASRTVDTIYF. CDR3 DNA sequence: TGTGCCAGCAGGACGGTTGACACCATATATTTT.

The table lists this clonotype with many counts. The genes are TRBV28 and TRBJ1-1; D not resolved. This CDR3 has 13 residues. Germline CDR1 MDHEN, CDR2 SYDVKM. V was pared by 6 bases and J by 1 base, with 9 bases between. The CDR3 nucleotides are TGTGCCAGCAGACCTGCTTCGAACACTGAAGCTTTCTTT. This gives the protein CASRPASNTEAFF. Full variable domain (missing parts from reference TRBV28 and TRBJ1-1): DVKVTQSSRYLVKRTGEKVFLECVQDMDHENMFWYRQDPGLGLRLIYFSYDVKMKEKGDIPEGYSVSREKKERFSLILESASTNQTSMYLCASRPASNTEAFFGQGTRLTVV.

This clonotype was recorded many times. This chain uses TRBV5-1 with TRBJ2-7; 7 bases agree with TRBD2. V dropped 4 bases and J dropped 3; count of bases not matched to a gene: 10. This CDR3 region has 15 residues. CDR1 is SGHRS and CDR2 is YFSETQ in the germline V gene. CDR3 in DNA: TGCGCCAGCAGCCCCCGGTGGGGGGACTACTACGAGCAGTACTTC. This translates into CASSPRWGDYYEQYF.

This clonotype was counted only a few times. The V and J genes are TRBV11-2 and TRBJ2-7; D is undetermined. Germline V gene sequence: CDR1 SGHAT, CDR2 FQNNGV. This CDR3 is built from 11 residues. The V end lost 6 bases, the J end lost 6 bases, and 9 bases lay between the germline ends. The CDR3: CASRKVAEQYF. DNA of the CDR3: TGTGCCAGCAGGAAAGTCGCCGAGCAGTACTTC.

The V and J genes are TRBV27 and TRBJ2-2; 8 bases match TRBD1. Germline-derived CDR1 and CDR2 are MNHEY and SMNVEV (reference sequence). CDR3 size: 17 residues. V lost 5 bases, J lost 4 bases, and 12 bases stayed unmatched. CDR3 coding DNA: TGTGCCAGCAGTCGACAGGGGTGGTATCCGAGCACCGGGGAGCTGTTTTTT. This sequence encodes CASSRQGWYPSTGELFF.

The chain joins TRBV7-9 to TRBJ1-5; D might be TRBD1 (6 bases). The CDR3 consists of 15 residues. Per the germline V gene, CDR1 is SEHNR and CDR2 is FQNEAQ (reference sequence). V lost 4 bases to trimming and J lost 6 bases, with 16 bases between them. CDR3 loop: CASSYSGGGGQPQHF. The DNA of the CDR3 is TGTGCCAGCAGCTATTCCGGGGGGGGCGGTCAGCCCCAGCATTTT.

The chain has TRBV10-3 and TRBJ1-2; maybe TRBD1 (6 bases). Germline values: CDR1 ENHRY, CDR2 SYGVKD. V gave up 7 bases and J gave up 4 bases, with 13 bases separating them. The CDR3 has 13 residues. CDR3 region: CAITADRSYGYTF. The CDR3 nucleotides are TGTGCCATCACCGCCGACAGGTCCTATGGCTACACCTTC.

To note about this clonotype: The final CDR3 position lacks the conserved phenylalanine or tryptophan, pointing to a likely read error. The rearrangement links TRBV12-3 or TRBV12-4 to TRBJ1-2; a weak D match, TRBD1 (6 bases). This CDR3 contains 12 residues. The CDR3 spells CAISSRGAGYTI. The CDR3 DNA sequence: TGTGCCATCAGTAGCCGGGGGGCCGGCTACACCATC.

This clonotype was seen more than once but under ten times. The chain uses TRBV12-5 and TRBJ2-5; tentative D call: TRBD2 (5 bases). The CDR3 spans 16 residues. The V end was cut by 0 bases, the J end by 5 bases, with 16 bases between. Per the germline V gene, CDR1 is LGHNT and CDR2 is FRNRAP. Here the CDR3 reads CASGLVLGEAVETQYF. The CDR3 bases are TGTGCTAGTGGTTTGGTATTGGGAGAGGCGGTGGAGACCCAGTACTTC.

The table lists this clonotype with many counts. V and J are TRBV7-2 and TRBJ1-2; D is possibly TRBD1 (5 bases). Trimming took 5 bases from V and 4 from J, leaving 14 bases between them. CDR3 length equals 14 residues. CDR1 and CDR2 (germline): SGHTA, FQGNSA. CDR3 nucleotides: TGTGCCAGCAGCCGGGACCGAGGGCCCTATGGCTACACCTTC. Its protein product is CASSRDRGPYGYTF.

The chain is built from TRBV18 and TRBJ1-3; weak D call: TRBD1 (6 bases). Germline V lookup: CDR1 KGHSH, CDR2 LQKENI. Trimming stripped 3 bases from V and 1 base from J, with 10 bases between. CDR3 size: 15 residues. The CDR3 DNA reads TGTGCCAGCTCACCTTCACAGGGTTCTGGAAACACCATATATTTT. This gives the protein CASSPSQGSGNTIYF.

The table lists this clonotype with many counts. The V and J genes are TRBV7-9 and TRBJ1-5, with TRBD1 as a possible D gene (5 bases). The CDR3 sequence is 13 residues long. Germline V gene sequence: CDR1 SEHNR, CDR2 FQNEAQ (reference sequence). The V end lost 5 bases, the J end lost 5 bases, and 10 bases lay between the germline ends. The CDR3 spells CASSAGSHQPQHF. The DNA for the CDR3 is TGTGCCAGCAGCGCAGGGTCCCATCAGCCCCAGCATTTT.

Sample share makes this clonotype medium-sized. The chain uses TRBV7-6 and TRBJ1-1; D possibly corresponds to TRBD1 (5 bases). CDR3 length: 15 amino acids. The germline gives CDR1 SGHVS, CDR2 FNYEAQ. Trimming pared 3 bases from V and 2 bases from J, leaving 13 bases between. For the CDR3, the DNA is TGTGCCAGCAGCTTGTTCCAGGGAGATAACACTGAAGCTTTCTTT. As protein: CASSLFQGDNTEAFF.